The clone carrying this TCR beta chain was recorded only once. Its antigen remains unidentified. Germline assignment: CDR1 LNHDA and CDR2 SQIVND (reference sequence). The J segment lost 5 bases and the V segment lost 8 bases, leaving 9 bases of the junction unmatched. The CDR3 is 13 residues long. The sample is drawn from a study of cytomegalovirus exposure and HLA in healthy donors. The study, taken as a whole, reports: Overall, approximately 150 TCR beta chains were annotated as cytomegalovirus-associated. The finding came from a later analysis; first-cohort TCR clusters tended to co-occur in the approximately 120 validation repertoires.

Sequencing was performed with immunoSEQ multiplex PCR; in TCRdb, only in-frame clones are kept and a portion is missing. The sample consists of under 400,000 clones, 75% to 90% of them appearing once. The receptor was derived from a woman aged 18-35 years in good health and CMV-seronegative. V is TRBV19 and J is TRBJ2-7; 7 bases align to TRBD1. The sequencing input was PBMCs. CDR3 protein: CASRRTGTDEQYF. As DNA, the CDR3 is TGTGCCAGTCGAAGGACAGGAACCGACGAGCAGTACTTC.